The 26 T cell receptor beta chains below were found in one sample sequenced in a study of post-analysis software for immune sequencing data. Tagging with unique molecular identifiers was a feature of the TCR beta cDNA libraries. Each CDR3 protein is one row after TCRdb ran MiXCR on the PCR reads. The table has approximately 730,000 distinct CDR3 sequences, just under 30% seen once; the top ten hold more than 0.55%. Which antigens these TCRs recognize remains unknown. General study points: When patients were compared with controls, about 5 TRBV segments were more frequent, TRBV5-6, TRBV5-1 and TRBV20-1 among them.

Input material: blood. These receptors were collected from a girl under 18 with multiple sclerosis.

This clonotype was observed a handful of times. The rearrangement uses TRBV6-4 and TRBJ2-7; 7 bases map to TRBD1. In germline, CDR1 is MRHNA, CDR2 SNTAGT. J lost 6 bases, V lost 6 bases, and 8 bases had no gene match. The CDR3 totals 13 residues. This chain's CDR3 is CASSETGFGEQYF. The CDR3 nucleotides are TGTGCCAGCAGCGAGACAGGGTTTGGCGAGCAGTACTTC.

The chain joins TRBV10-3 to TRBJ2-1; 9 bases align to TRBD2. V lost 4 bases, J lost 7 bases, and 5 bases stayed unmatched. CDR3 length: 14 amino acids. The germline V gene has CDR1 ENHRY and CDR2 SYGVKD. CDR3 DNA sequence: TGTGCCATCAGTGGCGGGAGGGCGGGGAATGAGCAGTTCTTC. Its translation: CAISGGRAGNEQFF.

This clonotype was seen more than once but under ten times. The chain is built from TRBV3-1 and TRBJ2-1, with TRBD2 as a possible D gene (6 bases). The V end was cut by 0 bases, the J end by 4 bases, with 13 bases between. The CDR3 loop spans 16 amino acids. Germline CDR1 LGHDT, CDR2 YNNKEL (reference sequence). This CDR3 is CASSQEWGVRYNEQFF. The CDR3 nucleotides are TGTGCCAGCAGCCAAGAATGGGGGGTCAGATACAATGAGCAGTTCTTC.

The genes are TRBV20-1 and TRBJ2-4, with a possible D match to TRBD2 (5 bases). The germline CDR1 and CDR2 sequences are DFQATT and SNEGSKA (reference sequence). The CDR3 totals 13 residues. Trimming cost V 3 bases and J 5 bases, with 11 bases left between them. DNA for the CDR3: TGCAGTGCTAGCGGGGTTGGGGAAAACATTCAGTACTTC. Amino acids: CSASGVGENIQYF.

This clonotype has more than one count but fewer than ten. V gene TRBV5-1 combines with J gene TRBJ2-1; D could derive from TRBD1 or TRBD2 (5 bases each). Deletions cut 3 bases from V and 8 bases from J, with 24 bases between. CDR3 length equals 17 residues. Germline CDR1 is SGHRS and CDR2 is YFSETQ. CDR3 nucleotide sequence: TGCGCCAGCAGCTCTAAAACCGGGACGGGGTTCATCCATGAGCAGTTCTTC. Translating gives CASSSKTGTGFIHEQFF.

The chain combines TRBV2 with TRBJ2-3; tentatively, D is TRBD1 (7 bases). From germline, CDR1 is SNHLY and CDR2 FYNNEI. V shed 4 bases and J shed 6 bases, with 17 bases lying between them. This CDR3 contains 15 residues. The CDR3 coding sequence is TGTGCCAGCAGTGTCGAGACAGGGAGGACGGATACGCAGTATTTT. Its translation is CASSVETGRTDTQYF.

In its sample, this clonotype was seen a few times. V usage is TRBV18 and J usage is TRBJ2-7, with 9 bases identical to TRBD2. Per germline, CDR1 KGHSH and CDR2 LQKENI. V lost 1 base to trimming and J lost 4 bases; unmatched junction nucleotides: 2. CDR3 length equals 14 residues. The CDR3 here is CASSPLAGEYEQYF. The CDR3 coding sequence is TGTGCCAGCTCACCACTAGCGGGAGAGTACGAGCAGTACTTC.

A few counts support this clonotype. The V and J genes are TRBV16 and TRBJ1-5; D is undetermined. CDR1 is KGHSY and CDR2 is FQNENV in the germline V gene. This CDR3 region has 16 residues. V was cut by 1 base and J by 0 bases, with 10 bases left in between. The CDR3 loop is CASSQLAPHSNQPQHF. The CDR3 nucleotides read TGTGCCAGCAGCCAATTGGCGCCACATAGCAATCAGCCCCAGCATTTT.

This sequence joins TRBV3-1 and TRBJ2-5; TRBD2 matches at 7 bases. This CDR3 is built from 13 residues. Looked up from germline, CDR1 is LGHDT and CDR2 is YNNKEL (reference sequence). V was pared by 8 bases and J by 3 bases, with 6 bases of the junction left unmatched. CDR3 in amino acids: CASGLADKETQYF. The CDR3, as DNA: TGTGCCAGCGGGCTAGCGGATAAAGAGACCCAGTACTTC.

This rearrangement joins TRBV7-2 to TRBJ2-1; D is ambiguous. There are 15 residues in the CDR3. Germline assignment: CDR1 SGHTA and CDR2 FQGNSA. Trimming shortened V by 6 bases and J by 8 bases, and 20 bases separated the two germline ends. The CDR3 DNA is TGTGCCAGCAGTCCGGGCCTTCAAGTCGACCATGAGCAGTTCTTC. Its protein product is CASSPGLQVDHEQFF.

The chain combines TRBV5-1 with TRBJ2-1, with 11 positions matching TRBD1. J lost 10 bases, V lost 5 bases, and 11 bases had no gene match. The CDR3 is 15 residues long. Germline loops: CDR1 SGHRS, CDR2 YFSETQ. CDR3 protein: CASSFGQGAVGEQFF. CDR3 bases: TGCGCCAGCAGTTTTGGACAGGGGGCAGTAGGGGAGCAGTTCTTC.

This clonotype was counted only a few times. The chain recombines TRBV6-2 or TRBV6-3 with TRBJ2-7; TRBD1 aligns across 7 bases. Looked up from germline, CDR1 is MNHEY and CDR2 is SVGEGT. Losses at the gene ends were 2 bases for V and 0 bases for J; bases not matched to a gene: 7. The CDR3 extends over 16 amino acids. For the CDR3, the DNA is TGTGCCAGCAGTTACCCCCGGACAGGCAGCTCCTACGAGCAGTACTTC. Translating it yields CASSYPRTGSSYEQYF.

The chain uses TRBV29-1 and TRBJ1-2; D remains ambiguous. V was pared by 0 bases and J by 8 bases, with 7 bases between. Germline V lookup: CDR1 SQVTM, CDR2 ANQGSEA. This CDR3 contains 11 residues. The CDR3 here is CSVEEREGYTF. The CDR3 DNA reads TGCAGCGTTGAAGAACGGGAAGGCTACACCTTC.

The rearrangement joins TRBV10-3 to TRBJ1-1; a possible D gene is TRBD1 (6 bases). V lost 2 bases and J 4 bases, leaving 14 bases between the germline ends. Germline CDR1 reads ENHRY; CDR2 reads SYGVKD. The CDR3 totals 15 residues. CDR3 in DNA: TGTGCCATCAGTGAGAATGCAGGGGAGAGCACTGAAGCTTTCTTT. Its translation: CAISENAGESTEAFF.

This clonotype was found many times. The chain couples TRBV29-1 to TRBJ2-7; D tentatively fits TRBD1 or TRBD2 (5 bases each). With 4 bases removed from V and 4 bases from J, the gap between germline ends came to 11 bases. The CDR3 consists of 12 residues. Germline V CDR1 and CDR2: SQVTM, ANQGSEA. CDR3 loop: CSVGNGAYEQYF. The CDR3 nucleotides are TGCAGCGTTGGGAACGGGGCATACGAGCAGTACTTC.

J is TRBJ2-5 and V is TRBV3-1; no clear D. Germline CDR1 is LGHDT and CDR2 is YNNKEL (reference sequence). V was shortened by 3 bases and J by 2 bases, with 7 bases between the two germline ends. The CDR3 covers 13 residues. CDR3: CASSQPRQETQYF. The CDR3 nucleotides read TGTGCCAGCAGCCAGCCGAGACAAGAGACCCAGTACTTC.

V is TRBV7-9 and J is TRBJ2-1; 7 bases line up with TRBD1. J was trimmed by 6 bases and V by 7 bases; bases with no gene match: 24. Germline CDR1 SEHNR, CDR2 FQNEAQ (reference sequence). There are 19 residues in the CDR3. DNA of the CDR3: TGTGCCAGCACCGGACTGACCGGGACAGAGGAGGACCGGTCCAATGAGCAGTTCTTC. It codes for CASTGLTGTEEDRSNEQFF.

This clonotype has only a few counts. V and J are TRBV12-3 or TRBV12-4 and TRBJ2-7; the D gene is possibly TRBD2 (6 bases). Trimming left V 6 bases short and J 4 bases short, with 25 bases between. The CDR3 has 17 amino acids. The CDR3 bases are TGTGCCAGCAGGACAGACTACCGGGACCAGCGGGTTTACGAGCAGTACTTC. Amino acid sequence: CASRTDYRDQRVYEQYF.

This clonotype has a handful of counts. The chain is built from TRBV27 and TRBJ2-7; 8 bases are a match to TRBD1. Germline CDR1 and CDR2: MNHEY and SMNVEV (reference sequence). This CDR3 region has 16 residues. The ends lost 5 bases at V and 1 base at J; junction bases unmatched: 10. The CDR3 nucleotides read TGTGCCAGCAGTCCACGAGCAGGGGGCGAGTCCTACGAGCAGTACTTC. Translation gives CASSPRAGGESYEQYF.

A few counts support this clonotype. The chain joins TRBV20-1 to TRBJ2-4; possibly TRBD2 for D (6 bases). This CDR3 has 14 residues. Germline V gene sequence: CDR1 DFQATT, CDR2 SNEGSKA (reference sequence). The CDR3 region is CTPVGLTAKNIQYF. The DNA of the CDR3 is TGCACCCCGGTGGGACTGACCGCCAAAAACATTCAGTACTTC.

This clonotype was observed a few times. The chain joins TRBV6-1 to TRBJ2-3; D is perhaps TRBD2 (6 bases). The CDR3 is 15 residues long. Between the trimmed V and J ends, which lost 3 bases and 6 bases, there was a span of 16 bases. Germline V gives CDR1 MNHNS, CDR2 SASEGT. The CDR3 nucleotides are TGTGCCAGCAGTGATCCGTCTTCGCGGGACGATACGCAGTATTTT. This codes for CASSDPSSRDDTQYF.

In this sample, this clonotype turned up a few times. V gene TRBV7-9 combines with J gene TRBJ2-7; unclear D gene. Germline CDR1 and CDR2: SEHNR and FQNEAQ (reference sequence). CDR3 size: 14 residues. Trimming cost V 5 bases and J 3 bases, with 14 bases left between them. CDR3 in DNA: TGTGCCAGCAGCGCGACCCTGCCGGGCTACGAGCAGTACTTC. As protein: CASSATLPGYEQYF.

This clonotype was picked up many times. One junction end does not reproduce the germline sequence, and a read error may be involved. V is TRBV5-1 and J is TRBJ1-5; 7 nucleotides match TRBD1. Germline CDR1 reads SGHRS; CDR2 reads YFSETQ. CDR3 length equals 15 residues. CDR3 in amino acids: CASSLDRASNQPQHF. CDR3 bases: TGTGCCAGCAGTCTCGACAGGGCGAGCAATCAGCCCCAGCATTTT. Together with reference TRBV5-1 and TRBJ1-5, the CDR3 gives the full variable domain: KAGVTQTPRYLIKTRGQQVTLSCSPISGHRSVSWYQQTPGQGLQFLFEYFSETQRNKGNFPGRFSGRQFSNSRSEMNVSTLELGDSALYLCASSLDRASNQPQHFGDGTRLSIL.

V and J are TRBV24-1 and TRBJ2-1, with 10 bases that match TRBD2. The CDR3 extends over 17 amino acids. CDR1 KGHDR and CDR2 SFDVKD come from the germline V gene. V was pared by 6 bases and J by 6 bases, with 13 bases of the junction left unmatched. The CDR3: CATSLGGGLAEVNEQFF. CDR3 coding DNA: TGTGCCACCAGTTTGGGGGGAGGACTAGCGGAAGTCAATGAGCAGTTCTTC.

This clonotype was counted a few times. The chain employs TRBV20-1 and TRBJ1-2; D perhaps matches TRBD1 (6 bases). Germline V gene data show CDR1 as DFQATT and CDR2 as SNEGSKA (reference sequence). This CDR3 contains 13 residues. V lost 3 bases and J 7 bases, leaving 15 bases between the germline ends. The CDR3 DNA is TGCAGTGCTAGTGGGGGGGCCGGGAGTGGCTACACCTTC. Encoded protein: CSASGGAGSGYTF.

This clonotype has more than one count but fewer than ten. V usage is TRBV5-1 and J usage is TRBJ2-3; unclear D gene. The CDR3 runs to 13 residues. The V gene lost 5 bases and the J gene lost 8 bases, with 15 bases spanning the gap. Germline V lookup: CDR1 SGHRS, CDR2 YFSETQ. DNA for the CDR3: TGCGCCAGCAGGGACGATCTCGGCAGTACGCAGTATTTT. Translation gives CASRDDLGSTQYF. Filled out from reference TRBV5-1 and TRBJ2-3, the complete variable domain reads KAGVTQTPRYLIKTRGQQVTLSCSPISGHRSVSWYQQTPGQGLQFLFEYFSETQRNKGNFPGRFSGRQFSNSRSEMNVSTLELGDSALYLCASRDDLGSTQYFGPGTRLTVL.